This T cell receptor (beta chain) is from a study of naive and memory T cell subsets. Note on this clonotype: What it binds is not known.

Study-level findings and limits: Naive repertoires, especially CD8, held a few larger clonotypes, possibly memory cells re-expressing CD45RA. Naive and memory subsets had different power law exponents for TCR abundance. Each distinct alpha or beta sequence counts as one clonotype.

The CDR3 is made up of 14 amino acids. CDR1 is DFQATT and CDR2 is SNEGSKA in the germline V gene (reference sequence). The V segment lost 4 bases and the J segment 2 bases; nucleotides outside the gene matches: 6. Both TRBC1 and TRBC2 were covered by a beta constant-region primer of two equimolar oligonucleotides. Four rounds of PCR amplified the ligated cDNA using nested alpha and beta constant-region primers plus SP2. A 12-nucleotide UMI and the SP2 primer were added to the cDNA 3' end by oligonucleotide ligation. A single record per CDR3 protein comes from TCRdb applying MiXCR to the UMI-ligation and nested PCR reads. This sample has over 130,000 distinct CDR3 sequences, with about 20% found just once.

The rearrangement uses TRBV20-1 and TRBJ2-3; 7 bases align to TRBD1. This receptor was taken from a human donor in good health. The specimen sequenced was naive CD8+ T cells from blood. CDR3 region: CSATDREPTDTQYF. The CDR3 nucleotides read TGCAGTGCTACCGACAGGGAGCCCACAGATACGCAGTATTTT.